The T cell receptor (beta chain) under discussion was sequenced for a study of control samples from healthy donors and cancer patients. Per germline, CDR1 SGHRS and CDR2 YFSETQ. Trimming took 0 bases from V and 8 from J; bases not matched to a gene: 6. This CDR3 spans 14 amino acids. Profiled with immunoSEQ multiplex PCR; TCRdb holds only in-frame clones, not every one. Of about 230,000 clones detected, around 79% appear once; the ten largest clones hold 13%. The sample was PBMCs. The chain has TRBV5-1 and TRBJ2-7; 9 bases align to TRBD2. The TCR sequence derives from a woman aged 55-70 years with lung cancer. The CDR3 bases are TGCGCCAGCAGCTTGGTAGCGGGGGAAGTTAAGCAGTACTTC. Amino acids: CASSLVAGEVKQYF. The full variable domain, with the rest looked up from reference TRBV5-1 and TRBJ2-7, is KAGVTQTPRYLIKTRGQQVTLSCSPISGHRSVSWYQQTPGQGLQFLFEYFSETQRNKGNFPGRFSGRQFSNSRSEMNVSTLELGDSALYLCASSLVAGEVKQYFGPGTRLTVT.